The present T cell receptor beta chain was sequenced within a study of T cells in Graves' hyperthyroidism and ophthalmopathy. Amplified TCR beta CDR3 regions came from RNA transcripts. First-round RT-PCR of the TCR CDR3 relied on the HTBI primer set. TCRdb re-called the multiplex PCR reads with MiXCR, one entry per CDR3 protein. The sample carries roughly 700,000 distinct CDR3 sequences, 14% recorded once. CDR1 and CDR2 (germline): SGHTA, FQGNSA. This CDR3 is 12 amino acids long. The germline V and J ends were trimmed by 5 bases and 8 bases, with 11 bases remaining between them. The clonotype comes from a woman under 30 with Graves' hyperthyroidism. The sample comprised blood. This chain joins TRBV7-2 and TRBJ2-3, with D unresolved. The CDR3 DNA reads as TGTGCCAGCAGCCCCGAGCTGGTTACGCAGTATTTT. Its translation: CASSPELVTQYF. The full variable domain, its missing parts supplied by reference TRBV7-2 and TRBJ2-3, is GAGVSQSPSNKVTEKGKDVELRCDPISGHTALYWYRQSLGQGLEFLIYFQGNSAPDKSGLPSDRFSAERTGGSVSTLTIQRTQQEDSAVYLCASSPELVTQYFGPGTRLTVL.